This T cell receptor (beta chain) was sequenced in a study of Graves' ophthalmopathy and Graves' hyperthyroidism. The sequenced template was RNA, covering the TCR beta CDR3 region. Amplification began with first-round RT-PCR using HTBI primers, then second-round multiplex PCR was performed. MiXCR was run by TCRdb on the multiplex PCR reads, yielding one entry per CDR3 protein. The data show roughly 400,000 distinct CDR3 sequences, approximately 16% seen once. Orbital computed tomography and thyroid ultrasound, along with TRAb, serum thyroxine and clinical symptoms, underpinned diagnosis. CDR3 size: 14 residues. The germline V gene has CDR1 DFQATT and CDR2 SNEGSKA (reference sequence). Trimming took 0 bases from V and 8 from J; bases not matched to a gene: 8.

The TCR comes from a woman between 18 and 30 years old with Graves' ophthalmopathy. The chain combines TRBV20-1 with TRBJ2-5; 8 bases map to TRBD1. The specimen sequenced was peripheral blood. The CDR3 here is CSARDLGTGSTQYF. CDR3 bases: TGCAGTGCTAGAGATCTTGGGACAGGTAGTACCCAGTACTTC.